This T cell receptor beta chain is drawn from a study of blood T cell dynamics during melanoma immunotherapy. Overall study: Patients with metastatic melanoma got pembrolizumab or nivolumab-ipilimumab as first-line care.

Broader study findings: PBMC repertoires of eventual disease-control patients split at W3 into clonality or diversity gains.

In regard to this clone: Its specificity is not known.

Time point specified: pre-treatment baseline. A fixed DNA input of about 320 ng was used per bulk PBMC sample. TCRdb's table, derived via immunoSEQ multiplex PCR, lists solely in-frame clones and lacks some. The table records around 13,000 clones, more than 75% of them present only once. Sample: blood, taken from a patient treated with checkpoint blockade. This receptor was taken from a human donor with melanoma.

CDR3 residues: CASSASGTVYNEQFF. CDR3 sequence (DNA): TGTGCCAGCAGCGCCTCCGGGACAGTCTACAATGAGCAGTTCTTC. The chain uses TRBV9 and TRBJ2-1; TRBD1 aligns across 7 bases. Germline CDR1 is SGDLS and CDR2 is YYNGEE. This CDR3 is built from 15 residues. J was trimmed by 3 bases and V by 3 bases; bases with no gene match: 6.